This is a list of T cell receptor beta chains from one sample in a study of cytomegalovirus exposure and HLA in healthy donors. Profiling relied on immunoSEQ multiplex PCR, and the TCRdb table lists in-frame clones only, not all of them. The table lists fewer than 80,000 clones, roughly 78% of them singletons. The specimen was PBMCs. These receptors originate from a young man in good health and CMV-seronegative. Both conserved end residues are part of each CDR3. D genes are given only for firm matches. Clone size is not always given. Where it is, it says once, few, many or a class for expanded clones.

CDR3 protein	CDR3 DNA	D gene	V gene	J gene	CDR3 length	clone size
CASKGRRDSPLHF	TGTGCCAGCAAGGGACGGAGGGATTCACCCCTCCACTTT	NA	TRBV6-1	TRBJ1-6	13	NA
CASSTPPPDTQYF	TGTGCCAGCAGCACACCGCCACCCGATACGCAGTATTTT	NA	TRBV5-4	TRBJ2-3	13	NA
CASSFPLEGEKLFF	TGTGCCAGCAGCTTTCCCCTCGAGGGTGAAAAACTGTTTTTT	NA	TRBV7-9	TRBJ1-4	14	few
CASSSGVGDTQYF	TGTGCCAGTAGTTCCGGGGTCGGTGATACGCAGTATTTT	NA	TRBV19	TRBJ2-3	13	NA
CASSLLSSGELFF	TGTGCCAGCAGTTTATTGTCCTCCGGGGAGCTGTTTTTT	NA	TRBV27	TRBJ2-2	13	NA
CASSGTALRSGANVLTF	TGCGCCAGCAGTGGGACAGCCTTGCGCTCTGGGGCCAACGTCCTGACTTTC	NA	TRBV10-2	TRBJ2-6	17	few
CATSRDNSIQGLGYTF	TGTGCCACCAGCAGAGACAATAGTATACAGGGCTTGGGCTACACCTTC	NA	TRBV15	TRBJ1-2	16	NA
CASSPSAVSNQPQHF	TGTGCCAGCTCACCATCCGCAGTTAGCAATCAGCCCCAGCATTTT	NA	TRBV18	TRBJ1-5	15	NA
CASSSGQGASGYTF	TGTGCCAGCAGCTCCGGACAGGGGGCAAGTGGCTACACCTTC	TRBD1	TRBV7-9	TRBJ1-2	14	NA
CASTAPTEDGYTF	TGTGCCAGCACAGCCCCGACTGAGGATGGCTACACCTTC	NA	TRBV6-6	TRBJ1-2	13	NA
CASSDRQGKTGELFF	TGTGCCAGCAGCGATAGACAGGGGAAGACCGGGGAGCTGTTTTTT	TRBD1	TRBV4-2	TRBJ2-2	15	NA
CASSQVRGAETQYF	TGTGCCAGCAGCCAAGTACGGGGAGCAGAGACCCAGTACTTC	NA	TRBV14	TRBJ2-5	14	NA
CASSQAREAKNIQYF	TGCGCCAGCAGCCAAGCCCGGGAGGCCAAAAACATTCAGTACTTC	NA	TRBV4-1	TRBJ2-4	15	few
CASSQDRASSGNTIYF	TGCGCCAGCAGCCAAGATCGCGCGAGCTCTGGAAACACCATATATTTT	NA	TRBV4-3	TRBJ1-3	16	few
CASSSRGNEQFF	TGTGCCAGCAGCTCAAGGGGCAATGAGCAGTTCTTC	NA	TRBV7-9	TRBJ2-1	12	NA
CASSQANGDGYTF	TGCGCCAGCAGCCAAGCAAACGGGGATGGCTACACCTTC	NA	TRBV4-3	TRBJ1-2	13	NA
CASRGTGNQPQHF	TGTGCCAGCAGGGGGACAGGGAATCAGCCCCAGCATTTT	TRBD1	TRBV2	TRBJ1-5	13	NA
CASGLLGGDSEKLFF	TGTGCCAGCGGCTTGCTTGGAGGGGACAGTGAAAAACTGTTTTTT	TRBD1	TRBV5-6	TRBJ1-4	15	NA
CSSSLDPDNEQFF	TGTTCCAGCAGCTTAGATCCGGACAATGAGCAGTTCTTC	NA	TRBV7-9	TRBJ2-1	13	NA
CASSPPGSNQPQHF	TGTGCCAGCAGCCCGCCGGGGAGCAATCAGCCCCAGCATTTT	NA	TRBV7-8	TRBJ1-5	14	few
CASSQGQGPQFF	TGTGCCAGCAGCCAGGGACAGGGGCCCCAGTTCTTC	TRBD1	TRBV2	TRBJ2-1	12	NA
CASSVGTSGTYEQYF	TGTGCCAGCAGCGTCGGGACTAGCGGGACTTACGAGCAGTACTTC	TRBD2	TRBV7-6	TRBJ2-7	15	few
CASSVSPSSETQYF	TGTGCCAGCAGCGTAAGTCCTAGCTCGGAGACCCAGTACTTC	NA	TRBV9	TRBJ2-5	14	once
CASSSPTAGIYNEQFF	TGTGCCAGCAGCTCCCCTACGGCGGGGATTTACAATGAGCAGTTCTTC	NA	TRBV9	TRBJ2-1	16	NA
CASSIRDRVWVGPDTQYF	TGCGCCAGCAGCATCCGGGACAGGGTTTGGGTGGGACCAGATACGCAGTATTTT	TRBD1	TRBV5-1	TRBJ2-3	18	NA
CASSQVQGASYGYTF	TGTGCCAGCAGCCAAGTTCAGGGGGCCTCCTATGGCTACACCTTC	TRBD1	TRBV4-2	TRBJ1-2	15	few
CASSLSASGDNEQFF	TGTGCCAGCAGCTTATCCGCTAGCGGTGACAATGAGCAGTTCTTC	TRBD2	TRBV7-9	TRBJ2-1	15	NA
CASTRGQGASSCEQYF	TGTGCCAGCACCAGAGGACAGGGGGCGAGCTCCTGCGAGCAGTACTTC	TRBD1	TRBV28	TRBJ2-7	16	NA
CASSESDRHYEQYF	TGCGCCAGCAGTGAGTCCGACAGACACTACGAGCAGTACTTC	NA	TRBV10-1	TRBJ2-7	14	few
CAWTPTEIYNSPLHF	TGTGCCTGGACCCCGACAGAAATCTATAATTCACCCCTCCACTTT	NA	TRBV30	TRBJ1-6	15	NA
CASSGGGGGLETQYF	TGTGCCAGCAGCGGGGGAGGCGGGGGGTTGGAGACCCAGTACTTC	TRBD2	TRBV5-4	TRBJ2-5	15	NA
CASSPGTSDTDTQYF	TGCGCCAGCAGCCCCGGGACTAGCGACACAGATACGCAGTATTTT	TRBD2	TRBV10-1	TRBJ2-3	15	NA
CASSPRLTGENIQYF	TGCGCCAGCAGCCCACGATTGACAGGGGAAAACATTCAGTACTTC	TRBD1	TRBV5-1	TRBJ2-4	15	NA
CAWTSGVGTDTQYF	TGTGCCTGGACATCGGGAGTCGGCACAGATACGCAGTATTTT	NA	TRBV30	TRBJ2-3	14	once
CASSEQGRYYGYTF	TGTGCCAGCAGTGAACAGGGGCGGTACTATGGCTACACCTTC	NA	TRBV25-1	TRBJ1-2	14	NA
CAWRTRLANEQFF	TGTGCCTGGAGAACTAGACTAGCTAATGAGCAGTTCTTC	TRBD2	TRBV30	TRBJ2-1	13	once
CAWSVQAGGALEAFF	TGTGCCTGGAGTGTACAGGCTGGGGGCGCCCTTGAAGCTTTCTTT	NA	TRBV30	TRBJ1-1	15	NA
CASSTRGLTGELFF	TGTGCCAGCAGTACACGGGGGTTAACCGGGGAGCTGTTTTTT	NA	TRBV28	TRBJ2-2	14	NA
CASSLRGTGKGYTF	TGTGCCAGCAGTTTACGCGGGACAGGGAAGGGCTACACCTTC	TRBD1	TRBV27	TRBJ1-2	14	once
CAISGAPVTSGGYQETQYF	TGTGCCATCAGTGGGGCCCCCGTTACTAGCGGGGGGTACCAAGAGACCCAGTACTTC	TRBD2	TRBV10-3	TRBJ2-5	19	once
CASSHLGQGYEQFF	TGCGCCAGCAGCCACCTGGGACAGGGCTATGAGCAGTTCTTC	TRBD1	TRBV4-1	TRBJ2-1	14	NA
CASTATGVYNEQFF	TGTGCCAGCACAGCCACCGGAGTATACAATGAGCAGTTCTTC	NA	TRBV27	TRBJ2-1	14	NA
CASSSQGYTDTQYF	TGTGCCAGCAGCTCACAGGGATATACAGATACGCAGTATTTT	NA	TRBV13	TRBJ2-3	14	few
CASSRGQPRSGNTIYF	TGTGCCAGCAGCCGGGGACAGCCGCGCTCTGGAAACACCATATATTTT	TRBD1	TRBV7-2	TRBJ1-3	16	NA
CASSQAQGLPLHF	TGCGCCAGCAGCCAAGCACAGGGGTTACCCCTCCACTTT	TRBD1	TRBV4-1	TRBJ1-6	13	NA
CASSPGTGGDEQFF	TGCGCCAGCAGCCCCGGAACAGGGGGGGATGAGCAGTTCTTC	NA	TRBV5-1	TRBJ2-1	14	few
CASRRGQLSFF	TGTGCCAGCAGACGGGGACAGCTCTCGTTCTTC	TRBD1	TRBV7-2	TRBJ2-1	11	NA
CASSRLNYNSPLHF	TGTGCCAGCAGTCGACTAAACTATAATTCACCCCTCCACTTT	NA	TRBV6-5	TRBJ1-6	14	few
CASSWTPNQPQHF	TGTGCCAGTAGTTGGACACCAAATCAGCCCCAGCATTTT	NA	TRBV19	TRBJ1-5	13	once
CAWSLKMGGEKLFF	TGTGCCTGGAGCCTTAAAATGGGAGGAGAAAAACTGTTTTTT	NA	TRBV30	TRBJ1-4	14	NA